A single sample gave rise to the 18 T cell receptor beta chains below, sequenced in a study of CD8+ T cells in alopecia areata. Treatment defined: oral pan-JAK inhibitor, 5-10 mg twice daily. The authors extracted RNA and reverse transcribed it into cDNA as the sequencing template. The method was immunoSEQ multiplex PCR; TCRdb's version includes in-frame clones alone and lacks a portion of them. The table lists approximately 210,000 clones, approximately 70% of them singletons. This material consisted of CD4+ T cells sorted from blood, taken between weeks 44 and 45, from a patient treated with tofacitinib. Receptor source: a human donor with alopecia areata.

The chain carries TRBV7-9 and TRBJ1-6, with a possible D match to TRBD1 (6 bases). This CDR3 has 13 residues. V was pared by 1 base and J by 17 bases, with 15 bases between. Germline assignment: CDR1 SEHNR and CDR2 FQNEAQ (reference sequence). The CDR3 coding sequence is TGTGCCAGCAGCTTAGGATCAGACAGGTGGATCCACTTT. Amino acid sequence: CASSLGSDRWIHF.

The rearrangement joins TRBV11-2 to TRBJ2-7; D not resolved. Germline lookup yields CDR1 SGHAT and CDR2 FQNNGV. V was pared by 2 bases and J by 0 bases, with 14 bases between. The CDR3 is made up of 16 amino acids. The CDR3 protein is CASSLTVGRYSYEQYF. The CDR3 coding sequence is TGTGCCAGCAGCTTAACGGTGGGTCGATACTCCTACGAGCAGTACTTC.

This clone was detected once. The chain employs TRBV5-1 and TRBJ1-1; 7 bases are shared with TRBD1. V shed 4 bases, J shed 6 bases, and the junction held 3 bases outside the gene matches. The CDR3 is 12 residues long. Germline CDR1 SGHRS, CDR2 YFSETQ. The CDR3: CASSPGQSEAFF. The CDR3 coding sequence is TGCGCCAGCAGCCCGGGACAGTCTGAAGCTTTCTTT.

This rearrangement joins TRBV7-2 to TRBJ2-5; D is unresolved. TRBJ2-7 matches the DNA end more closely, so the J call is doubtful. CDR1 and CDR2 (germline): SGHTA, FQGNSA. CDR3 length: 14 amino acids. CDR3 nucleotide sequence: TGTGCCAGCAGCTTAGGGGGTTTTGTCTACGAGCAGTACTTC. The encoded protein is CASSLGGFVYEQYF.

This chain connects TRBV29-1 to TRBJ1-6; unclear D gene. Per germline, CDR1 SQVTM and CDR2 ANQGSEA. The germline V and J ends were trimmed by 5 bases and 7 bases, with 9 bases remaining between them. The length of the CDR3 is 12 residues. The CDR3 loop reads CSVRTANSPLHF. The DNA for the CDR3 is TGCAGCGTTAGGACGGCCAATTCACCCCTCCACTTT.

This chain uses TRBV30 with TRBJ2-6; D remains unclear. The CDR3 is made up of 13 amino acids. Trimming cost V 2 bases and J 4 bases, with 6 bases left between them. Germline values: CDR1 GTSNPN, CDR2 SVGIG (reference sequence). The DNA of the CDR3 is TGTGCCTGGAGTCCGACAGGGGCCAACGTCCTGACTTTC. As protein: CAWSPTGANVLTF.

The count of this clone is one. The chain is built from TRBV2 and TRBJ2-5; D uncertain. V was shortened by 8 bases and J by 0 bases, with 7 bases between the two germline ends. The germline V gene encodes CDR1 SNHLY and CDR2 FYNNEI. This CDR3 is built from 12 residues. For the CDR3, the DNA is TGTGCCAGCGGCTGGAACCAAGAGACCCAGTACTTC. It yields the protein CASGWNQETQYF.

This sequence joins TRBV20-1 and TRBJ1-1; unclear D gene. Per germline, CDR1 DFQATT and CDR2 SNEGSKA (reference sequence). The length of the CDR3 is 11 residues. This CDR3 is CSQVADTEAFF. CDR3 nucleotide sequence: TGCAGCCAAGTAGCCGACACTGAAGCTTTCTTT.

V gene TRBV4-3 combines with J gene TRBJ1-1, with D hard to call. V lost 3 bases to trimming and J lost 7 bases, with 12 bases between them. Germline-derived CDR1 and CDR2 are LGHNA and YSLEER. This CDR3 has 13 amino acids. CDR3 DNA: TGCGCCAGCAGCCAGACCACAGCGGGTGAAGCTTTCTTT. As protein: CASSQTTAGEAFF.

The table lists this clone with a few counts. Germline is not matched at one junction end, which may reflect a read error. This sequence joins TRBV6-5 and TRBJ2-1; D ambiguous. Per germline, CDR1 MNHEY and CDR2 SVGAGI. There are 12 residues in the CDR3. CDR3 nucleotide sequence: TGTGCCATCAGTGTAAGGTTCAATGAGCAGTTCTTC. It translates to CAISVRFNEQFF.

This rearrangement joins TRBV7-2 to TRBJ2-1; 7 bases match TRBD2. Germline CDR1 and CDR2: SGHTA and FQGNSA. The CDR3 sequence is 16 residues long. Trimming cost V 1 base and J 1 base; bases outside gene matches: 4. CDR3 residues: CASSLVASGSYNEQFF. In DNA form, the CDR3 reads TGTGCCAGCAGCTTAGTGGCTAGCGGTTCCTACAATGAGCAGTTCTTC.

The CDR3 reads CAWSVPSLAGPPYF. The CDR3 DNA is TGTGCCTGGAGTGTACCGTCGCTAGCGGGCCCCCCGTACTTC. V is TRBV30 and J is TRBJ2-7; the match to TRBD2 covers 8 bases. Trimming at V came to 0 bases and at J to 12 bases, leaving 13 bases not matched to a gene. CDR1 and CDR2 from the germline V gene are GTSNPN and SVGIG (reference sequence). This CDR3 has 14 amino acids.

This rearrangement joins TRBV4-3 to TRBJ2-2; no clear D gene. Trimming took 0 bases from V and 8 from J, leaving 13 bases between them. Looked up from germline, CDR1 is LGHNA and CDR2 is YSLEER. The CDR3 sequence is 15 residues long. CDR3: CASSQEMASRGELFF. The CDR3 nucleotides read TGCGCCAGCAGCCAAGAAATGGCCTCTAGGGGGGAGCTGTTTTTT.

The count of this clone is one. The chain has TRBV29-1 and TRBJ2-7, with a possible D match to TRBD2 (5 bases). The CDR3 extends over 15 amino acids. Germline lookup yields CDR1 SQVTM and CDR2 ANQGSEA. The CDR3 reads CRARCRGPPSYEQYF. CDR3 in DNA: TGCAGAGCTAGATGCCGGGGTCCTCCCTCCTACGAGCAGTACTTC.

This sequence joins TRBV15 and TRBJ2-2; D unresolved. CDR1 LNHNV and CDR2 YYDKDF come from the germline V gene (reference sequence). With 4 bases removed from V and 8 bases from J, the gap between germline ends came to 8 bases. The length of the CDR3 is 12 residues. Here the CDR3 reads CATSTPLGELFF. The CDR3 DNA follows: TGTGCCACCAGCACGCCCCTGGGGGAGCTGTTTTTT.

The V gene is TRBV29-1, the J gene TRBJ2-5, with D maybe TRBD1 (5 bases). Germline lookup yields CDR1 SQVTM and CDR2 ANQGSEA. The V end was cut by 2 bases, the J end by 2 bases, with 9 bases between. This CDR3 contains 13 residues. CDR3 in DNA: TGCAGCGTTGAACCGGACACGCAAGAGACCCAGTACTTC. Translated: CSVEPDTQETQYF.

V and J are TRBV29-1 and TRBJ1-1; D ambiguous. This CDR3 has 13 amino acids. Trimming pared 8 bases from V and 2 bases from J, leaving 15 bases between. Germline V CDR1 and CDR2: SQVTM, ANQGSEA. The CDR3 DNA is TGCAGCATCTCAGAGGAAATAAACACTGAAGCTTTCTTT. Translated: CSISEEINTEAFF.

This clone was counted a few times. The chain links TRBV29-1 to TRBJ1-4; possibly TRBD1 for D (5 bases). CDR1 and CDR2 from the germline V gene are SQVTM and ANQGSEA. CDR3 size: 11 residues. CDR3 sequence: CAGKAFEKLFF. CDR3 in DNA: TGCGCAGGGAAGGCGTTCGAAAAACTGTTTTTT.